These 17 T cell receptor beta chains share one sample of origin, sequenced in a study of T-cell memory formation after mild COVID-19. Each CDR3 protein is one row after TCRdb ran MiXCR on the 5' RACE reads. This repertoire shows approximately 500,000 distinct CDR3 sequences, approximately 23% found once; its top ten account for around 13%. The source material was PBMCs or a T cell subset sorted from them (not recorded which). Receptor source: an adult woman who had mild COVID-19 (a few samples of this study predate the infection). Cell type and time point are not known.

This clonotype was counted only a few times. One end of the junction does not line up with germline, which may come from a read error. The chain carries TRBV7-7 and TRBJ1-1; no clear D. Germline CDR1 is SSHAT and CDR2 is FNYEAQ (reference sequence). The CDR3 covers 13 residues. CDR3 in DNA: TGTGCTAGCAGCTTATCGTCGGACACTGAAGCTTTCTTT. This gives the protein CASSLSSDTEAFF.

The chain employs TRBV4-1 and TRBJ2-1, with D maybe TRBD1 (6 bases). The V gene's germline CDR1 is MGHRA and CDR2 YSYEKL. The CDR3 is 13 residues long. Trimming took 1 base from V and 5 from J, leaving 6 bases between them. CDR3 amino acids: CASSQAGDNEQFF. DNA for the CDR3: TGCGCCAGCAGCCAAGCAGGGGACAATGAGCAGTTCTTC.

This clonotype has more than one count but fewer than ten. The CDR3 loop is CSALDFLTYEQYF. As DNA, the CDR3 is TGCAGCGCTCTAGACTTCCTTACCTACGAGCAGTACTTC. The chain uses TRBV29-1 and TRBJ2-7; D gene ambiguous. V was cut by 7 bases and J by 2 bases, with 15 bases left in between. The CDR3 length is 13 residues. Germline loops: CDR1 SQVTM, CDR2 ANQGSEA.

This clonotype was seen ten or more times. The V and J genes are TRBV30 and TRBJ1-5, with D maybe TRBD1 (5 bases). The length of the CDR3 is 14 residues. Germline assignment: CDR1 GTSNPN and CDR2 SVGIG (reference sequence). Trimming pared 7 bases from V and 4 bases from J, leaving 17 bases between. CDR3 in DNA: TGTGCCTCGCCGGGGGGGATGGGAAATCAGCCCCAGCATTTT. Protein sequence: CASPGGMGNQPQHF.

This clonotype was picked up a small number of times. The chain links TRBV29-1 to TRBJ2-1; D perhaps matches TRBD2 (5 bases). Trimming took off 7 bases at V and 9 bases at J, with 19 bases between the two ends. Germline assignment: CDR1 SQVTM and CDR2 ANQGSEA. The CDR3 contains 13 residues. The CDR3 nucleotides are TGCAGCGCCGACTACAGATCAGCTGTTGAGCAGTTCTTC. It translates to CSADYRSAVEQFF.

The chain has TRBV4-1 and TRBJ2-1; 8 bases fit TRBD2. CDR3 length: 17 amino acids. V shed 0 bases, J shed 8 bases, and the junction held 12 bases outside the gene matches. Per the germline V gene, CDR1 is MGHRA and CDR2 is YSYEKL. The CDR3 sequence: CASSQEKGLAGSYEQFF. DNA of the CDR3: TGCGCCAGCAGCCAAGAGAAGGGGCTAGCGGGTTCCTATGAGCAGTTCTTC.

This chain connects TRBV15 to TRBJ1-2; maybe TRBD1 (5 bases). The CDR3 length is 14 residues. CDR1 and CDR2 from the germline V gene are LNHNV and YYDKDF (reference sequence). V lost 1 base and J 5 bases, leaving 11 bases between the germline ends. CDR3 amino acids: CATSRGFGGYGYTF. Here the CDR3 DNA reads TGTGCCACCAGCAGAGGTTTTGGGGGATATGGCTACACCTTC.

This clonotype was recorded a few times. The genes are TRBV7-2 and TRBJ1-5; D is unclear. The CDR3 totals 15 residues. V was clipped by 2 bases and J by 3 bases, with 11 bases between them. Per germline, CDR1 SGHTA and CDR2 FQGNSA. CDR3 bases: TGTGCCAGCAGCTTAAGCAGCTTCAACAATCAGCCCCAGCATTTT. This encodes CASSLSSFNNQPQHF.

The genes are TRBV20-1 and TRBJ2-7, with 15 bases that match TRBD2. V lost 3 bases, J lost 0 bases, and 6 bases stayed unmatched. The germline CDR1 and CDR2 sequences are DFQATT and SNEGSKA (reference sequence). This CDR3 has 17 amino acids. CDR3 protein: CSARGTSGRQSSYEQYF. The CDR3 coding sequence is TGCAGTGCTAGGGGGACTAGCGGGAGGCAGAGCTCCTACGAGCAGTACTTC.

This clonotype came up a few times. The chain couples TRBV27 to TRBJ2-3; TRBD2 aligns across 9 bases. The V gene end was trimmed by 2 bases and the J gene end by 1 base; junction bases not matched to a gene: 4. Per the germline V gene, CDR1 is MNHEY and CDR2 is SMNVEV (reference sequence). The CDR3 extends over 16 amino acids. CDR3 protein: CASSLVWTSGTDTQYF. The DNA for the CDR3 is TGTGCCAGCAGTTTAGTTTGGACTAGCGGCACAGATACGCAGTATTTT.

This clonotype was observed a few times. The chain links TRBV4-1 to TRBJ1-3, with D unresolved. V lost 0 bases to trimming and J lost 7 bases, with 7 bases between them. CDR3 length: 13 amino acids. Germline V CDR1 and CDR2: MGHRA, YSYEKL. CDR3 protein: CASSQDRWNTIYF. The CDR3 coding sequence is TGCGCCAGCAGCCAAGACAGATGGAACACCATATATTTT.

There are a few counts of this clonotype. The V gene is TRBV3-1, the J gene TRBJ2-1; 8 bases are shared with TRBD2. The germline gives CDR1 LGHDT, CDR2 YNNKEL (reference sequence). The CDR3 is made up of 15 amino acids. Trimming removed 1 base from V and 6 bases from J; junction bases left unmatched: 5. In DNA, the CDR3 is TGTGCCAGCAGCCAAGCGGGACTAGTAGGCAATGAGCAGTTCTTC. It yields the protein CASSQAGLVGNEQFF.

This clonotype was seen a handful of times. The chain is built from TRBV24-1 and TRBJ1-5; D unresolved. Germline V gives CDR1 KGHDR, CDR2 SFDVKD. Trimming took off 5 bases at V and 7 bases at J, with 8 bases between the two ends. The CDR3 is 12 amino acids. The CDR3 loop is CATSGALQPQHF. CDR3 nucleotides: TGTGCCACCAGTGGGGCACTGCAGCCCCAGCATTTT.

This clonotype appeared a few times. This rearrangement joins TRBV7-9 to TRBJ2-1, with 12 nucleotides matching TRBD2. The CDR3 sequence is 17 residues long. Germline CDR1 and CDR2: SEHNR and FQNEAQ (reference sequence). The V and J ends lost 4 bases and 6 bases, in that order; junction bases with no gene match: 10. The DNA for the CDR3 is TGTGCCAGCAGCTCTCGGACTAGCGGGATGTCTTTCAATGAGCAGTTCTTC. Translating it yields CASSSRTSGMSFNEQFF.

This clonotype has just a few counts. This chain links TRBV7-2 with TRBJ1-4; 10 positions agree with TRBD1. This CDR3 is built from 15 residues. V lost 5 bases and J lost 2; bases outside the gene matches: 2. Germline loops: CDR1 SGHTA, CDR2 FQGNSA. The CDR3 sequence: CASSGQGGTNEKLFF. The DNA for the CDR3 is TGTGCCAGCAGCGGACAGGGGGGGACTAATGAAAAACTGTTTTTT.

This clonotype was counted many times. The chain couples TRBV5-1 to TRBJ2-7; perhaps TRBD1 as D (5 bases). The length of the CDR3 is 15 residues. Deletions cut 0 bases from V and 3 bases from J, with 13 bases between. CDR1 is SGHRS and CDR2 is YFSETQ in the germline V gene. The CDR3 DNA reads TGCGCCAGCAGCTTGGGGCAGGGTACCTACTACGAGCAGTACTTC. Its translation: CASSLGQGTYYEQYF.

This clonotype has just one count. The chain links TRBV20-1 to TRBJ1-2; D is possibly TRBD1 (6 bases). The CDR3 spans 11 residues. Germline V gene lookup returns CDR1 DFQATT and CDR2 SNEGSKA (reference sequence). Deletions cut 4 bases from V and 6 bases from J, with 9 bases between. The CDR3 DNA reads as TGCAGTGCTACAGGGGAAGATGGCTACACCTTC. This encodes CSATGEDGYTF.